This TCR beta chain was observed in a study of PD-L1 blockade in urothelial cancer. The wider study: About 85% of the roughly 29 patients comprised males who had bladder-origin urothelial cancer. A median blood sample held approximately 140,000 T cells and tens of thousands of unique TCRs.

Trimming took off 9 bases at V and 0 bases at J, with 15 bases between the two ends. This CDR3 has 15 residues. The germline gives CDR1 LNHDA, CDR2 SQIVND (reference sequence). Sequenced by immunoSEQ multiplex PCR; TCRdb stores in-frame clones only, minus some. The table lists about 29,000 clones, around 87% of them singletons. This clone showed up just a few times. Patients' cancers were locally advanced or metastatic urothelial carcinomas. This chain uses TRBV19 with TRBJ2-1; weak D call: TRBD2 (5 bases). The starting material was PBMCs, obtained around atezolizumab (anti-PD-L1) treatment. The receptor comes from a middle-aged man with urothelial cancer. The CDR3 coding sequence is TGTGCCAGCGGACTCCGCTACAGCTCCTACAATGAGCAGTTCTTC. Amino acids: CASGLRYSSYNEQFF.